A single sample gave rise to the 15 T cell receptor beta chains below, sequenced in a study of T cell repertoires in cytomegalovirus infection. TCRdb reprocessed the reads with MiXCR, giving one entry per CDR3 protein. The data contain approximately 49,000 distinct CDR3 sequences, 20% of them singletons. Their antigens remain unidentified. Sequenced material: CD8+ T cells from cultured PBMCs, taken from culture after CMV antigen stimulation. These receptor sequences come from a human donor in good health (CMV status not recorded). Some clones in this sample may be carry-over from other donors' samples.

Here the CDR3 reads CSLTSGSKYEQYF. DNA for the CDR3: TGCAGTCTCACTAGCGGGAGTAAGTACGAGCAGTACTTC. This chain joins TRBV20-1 and TRBJ2-7; TRBD2 agrees at 11 bases. The trim removed 8 bases at V and 4 bases at J, leaving 7 bases unmatched. Germline-derived CDR1 and CDR2 are DFQATT and SNEGSKA (reference sequence). The CDR3 extends over 13 amino acids.

This clonotype was counted only a few times. The genes are TRBV27 and TRBJ2-2, with D possibly matching TRBD2 (5 bases). There are 15 residues in the CDR3. Trimming took off 3 bases at V and 4 bases at J, with 12 bases between the two ends. Germline V gene sequence: CDR1 MNHEY, CDR2 SMNVEV (reference sequence). The CDR3 coding sequence is TGTGCCAGCAGTTTGGCCCCAGAGGGCACCGGGGAGCTGTTTTTT. Translation: CASSLAPEGTGELFF.

The rearrangement joins TRBV5-6 to TRBJ1-2; 8 bases are shared with TRBD1. The V gene's germline CDR1 is SGHDT and CDR2 YYEEEE. The CDR3 is 14 residues long. The V gene end was trimmed by 4 bases and the J gene end by 2 bases; junction bases not matched to a gene: 4. In nucleotides, the CDR3 is TGTGCCAGCAGCCCGGACAGGGTCAACTATGGCTACACCTTC. It specifies CASSPDRVNYGYTF.

A few counts support this clonotype. The rearrangement links TRBV25-1 to TRBJ2-5, with 7 positions matching TRBD1. The CDR3 loop spans 15 amino acids. Germline CDR1 is MGHDK and CDR2 is SYGVNS. V dropped 3 bases and J dropped 5; count of bases not matched to a gene: 9. CDR3 amino acids: CASSEGQLNGETQYF. CDR3 nucleotide sequence: TGTGCCAGCAGTGAGGGACAGCTCAACGGGGAGACCCAGTACTTC.

A word on this clonotype: Lacking the conserved final phenylalanine or tryptophan, this CDR3 likely reflects a read error. The rearrangement joins TRBV7-2 to TRBJ2-7, with 12 bases fitting TRBD2. Trimming at V came to 2 bases and at J to 3 bases, leaving 5 bases not matched to a gene. The length of the CDR3 is 16 residues. In germline, CDR1 is SGHTA, CDR2 FQGNSA. CDR3 in DNA: TGTGCCAGCAGCTTAAGACTAGCGGGAGACCGCTACGAGCAGTACTTA. Residues: CASSLRLAGDRYEQYL.

The chain has TRBV29-1 and TRBJ2-5; a weak D match, TRBD1 (6 bases). V shed 4 bases and J shed 5 bases, with 20 bases lying between them. The CDR3 extends over 15 amino acids. The germline CDR1 and CDR2 sequences are SQVTM and ANQGSEA. This chain's CDR3 is CSVVITPPGDETQYF. CDR3 sequence (DNA): TGCAGCGTTGTGATTACCCCCCCAGGGGACGAGACCCAGTACTTC.

The gene calls are TRBV29-1 and TRBJ1-3, with D possibly being TRBD1 (5 bases). The CDR3 runs 15 residues. Germline-derived CDR1 and CDR2 are SQVTM and ANQGSEA. Trimming removed 7 bases at V and 3 bases at J, with 19 bases between. Here the CDR3 DNA reads TGCAGCGCCCACTCTGGGGGAAGGAGTGGAAACACCATATATTTT. Amino acids: CSAHSGGRSGNTIYF.

This clonotype has a count of ten or more. The rearrangement uses TRBV7-2 and TRBJ2-1, with 7 bases matching TRBD2. The V and J ends lost 5 bases and 6 bases, in that order; junction bases with no gene match: 7. CDR1 is SGHTA, CDR2 FQGNSA, per germline. This CDR3 region has 14 residues. The CDR3 DNA is TGTGCCAGCAGCAGCCGGGACTACTTCAATGAGCAGTTCTTC. This codes for CASSSRDYFNEQFF.

The chain has TRBV7-2 and TRBJ2-3; 9 nucleotides agree with TRBD2. V lost 2 bases to trimming and J lost 4 bases; unmatched junction nucleotides: 19. The CDR3 runs to 20 residues. Per the germline V gene, CDR1 is SGHTA and CDR2 is FQGNSA. The CDR3 sequence: CASSLRLLLAGNNTSDTQYF. The CDR3 nucleotides are TGTGCCAGCAGCTTACGATTGCTTCTAGCGGGAAACAATACATCAGATACGCAGTATTTT.

This clonotype was detected ten times or more. This chain joins TRBV7-8 and TRBJ2-7; 7 bases align to TRBD1. The germline V gene encodes CDR1 SGHVS and CDR2 FQNEAQ. Trimming cost V 2 bases and J 6 bases; bases outside gene matches: 10. The CDR3 is 15 residues long. The CDR3 region has the DNA TGTGCCAGCAGCTTAATGAGAGGGGGCGGTTTCGAGCAGTACTTC. Encoded protein: CASSLMRGGGFEQYF.

The chain links TRBV6-1 to TRBJ2-3, with D tentatively TRBD2 (7 bases). Germline V gives CDR1 MNHNS, CDR2 SASEGT. This CDR3 contains 16 residues. Between the trimmed V and J ends, which lost 2 bases and 2 bases, there was a span of 14 bases. The chain's CDR3 is CASSEPWGGTTDTQYF. The CDR3 nucleotides are TGTGCCAGCAGTGAACCGTGGGGGGGCACCACAGATACGCAGTATTTT.

The sample holds a few counts of this clonotype. The chain carries TRBV12-3 or TRBV12-4 and TRBJ2-1; 11 bases line up with TRBD2. V gave up 7 bases and J gave up 6 bases; unmatched junction bases: 5. This CDR3 is built from 14 residues. CDR3 residues: CASTQTSGVNEQFF. The CDR3, as DNA: TGTGCCAGCACCCAGACTAGCGGGGTCAATGAGCAGTTCTTC.

The chain's CDR3 is CASSPRGGGTYNEQFF. Written as DNA, the CDR3 is TGTGCCAGCAGTCCCAGAGGGGGGGGCACCTACAATGAGCAGTTCTTC. The gene calls are TRBV28 and TRBJ2-1, with D maybe TRBD2 (7 bases). The V end lost 5 bases, the J end lost 2 bases, and 16 bases lay between the germline ends. The length of the CDR3 is 16 residues. Germline CDR1 reads MDHEN; CDR2 reads SYDVKM.

J is TRBJ2-7 and V is TRBV20-1; 7 bases are shared with TRBD2. The CDR3 contains 13 residues. V shed 6 bases, J shed 2 bases, and the junction held 7 bases outside the gene matches. Germline CDR1 DFQATT, CDR2 SNEGSKA (reference sequence). DNA of the CDR3: TGCAGTGCACCCAGCGGGGAGACCTACGAGCAGTACTTC. The encoded protein is CSAPSGETYEQYF.

Many counts were recorded for this clonotype. The rearrangement joins TRBV6-5 to TRBJ2-7, with 8 bases that match TRBD2. Germline lookup yields CDR1 MNHEY and CDR2 SVGAGI. CDR3 length: 16 amino acids. V was clipped by 2 bases and J by 2 bases; unmatched bases: 8. The CDR3 nucleotides read TGTGCCAGCAGTTACCACCGCCCCGGGGGGGCCTACGAGCAGTACTTC. Its translation: CASSYHRPGGAYEQYF.